Listed here is a single T cell receptor (beta chain). In the original processing: Reference gene primer amplification in the assay estimated nucleated cell counts. Sequenced by immunoSEQ multiplex PCR; TCRdb stores in-frame clones only, minus some. That table gives V, J and clone size, and the DNA gave D and trimming. The sample contains some 240,000 clones, 85% of which appear only once. The sample belongs to a study of blood T cell repertoires in COVID-19. Study details: From the United States, Italy and Spain came samples of acute and convalescent COVID-19.

The Seattle site enrolled patients during active infection and followed them longitudinally. Trimming cost V 10 bases and J 0 bases, with 15 bases left between them. From germline, CDR1 is SGHAT and CDR2 FQNNGV. CDR3 length: 14 residues. This TCR was sampled from a woman between 65 and 79 years old with COVID-19, enrolled during active disease. The gene calls are TRBV11-2 and TRBJ1-1; D perhaps matches TRBD1 (5 bases). The sample consisted of peripheral blood. The CDR3 DNA reads TGTGCCACCCAGGGTTCCCGAATGAACACTGAAGCTTTCTTT. Translated, it gives CATQGSRMNTEAFF.